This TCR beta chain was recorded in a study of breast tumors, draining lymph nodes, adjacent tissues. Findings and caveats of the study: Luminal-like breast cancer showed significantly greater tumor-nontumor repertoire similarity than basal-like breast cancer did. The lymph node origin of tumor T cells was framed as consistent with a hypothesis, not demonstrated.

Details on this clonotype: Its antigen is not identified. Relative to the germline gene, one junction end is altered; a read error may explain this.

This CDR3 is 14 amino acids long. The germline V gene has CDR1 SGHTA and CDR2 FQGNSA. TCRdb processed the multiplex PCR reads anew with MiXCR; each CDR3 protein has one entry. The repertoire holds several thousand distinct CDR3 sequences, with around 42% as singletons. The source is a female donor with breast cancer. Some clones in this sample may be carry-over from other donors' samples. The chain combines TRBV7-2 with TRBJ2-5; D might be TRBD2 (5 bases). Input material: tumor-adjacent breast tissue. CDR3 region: CAGSLDLAMETQYF. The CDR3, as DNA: TGTGCCGGCAGCCTGGACTTAGCCATGGAGACCCAGTACTTC.